Shown below are 16 T cell receptor beta chains from a single sample sequenced in a study of cytomegalovirus exposure and HLA in healthy donors. In the PCR, 60 Vbeta and 13 Jbeta primers were used. Clones were read by immunoSEQ multiplex PCR, and TCRdb kept only the in-frame ones, dropping some. The table includes more than 100,000 clones, 60% to 85% detected once. The specimen sequenced was PBMCs. The source of these receptors is a middle-aged woman in good health and CMV-seropositive.

This rearrangement joins TRBV4-1 to TRBJ2-3; D is possibly TRBD1 (6 bases). The V gene lost 6 bases and the J gene lost 2 bases, with 21 bases spanning the gap. Germline loops: CDR1 MGHRA, CDR2 YSYEKL. The CDR3 is 17 amino acids. The CDR3 region is CASRPWTEKAITDTQYF. The DNA of the CDR3 is TGCGCCAGCAGACCCTGGACAGAGAAGGCTATCACAGATACGCAGTATTTT.

J is TRBJ1-6 and V is TRBV5-1, with D unresolved. V was trimmed by 2 bases and J by 9 bases, leaving 27 bases between them. CDR1 and CDR2 from the germline V gene are SGHRS and YFSETQ. There are 19 residues in the CDR3. The CDR3 DNA reads as TGCGCCAGCAGCTTACTGTTCCGAACCCAACAGCTATCAAGTTCACCCCTCCACTTT. As protein: CASSLLFRTQQLSSSPLHF.

The J gene is TRBJ1-1, the V gene TRBV11-2; D is undetermined. The germline CDR1 and CDR2 sequences are SGHAT and FQNNGV. With 5 bases removed from V and 1 base from J, the gap between germline ends came to 8 bases. This CDR3 spans 13 amino acids. CDR3 region: CASSPNKNTEAFF. The DNA for the CDR3 is TGTGCCAGCAGCCCAAACAAGAACACTGAAGCTTTCTTT.

This clone was observed a handful of times. This chain joins TRBV7-2 and TRBJ1-2; 10 bases are a match to TRBD1. This CDR3 has 15 residues. J lost 4 bases, V lost 5 bases, and 7 bases had no gene match. Per germline, CDR1 SGHTA and CDR2 FQGNSA. This CDR3 is CASSPTGGVGYGYTF. The CDR3 bases are TGTGCCAGCAGCCCGACAGGGGGCGTAGGCTATGGCTACACCTTC.

V is TRBV27 and J is TRBJ2-5, with 12 positions matching TRBD2. The J segment lost 5 bases and the V segment lost 10 bases, leaving 5 bases of the junction unmatched. The V gene's germline CDR1 is MNHEY and CDR2 SMNVEV (reference sequence). This CDR3 is 13 amino acids long. CDR3: CATRLAGVETQYF. The CDR3 nucleotides are TGTGCCACCAGACTAGCGGGGGTCGAGACCCAGTACTTC.

V and J are TRBV11-3 and TRBJ1-1, with D tentatively TRBD1 (5 bases). The CDR3 has 14 amino acids. With 5 bases removed from V and 3 bases from J, the gap between germline ends came to 13 bases. CDR1 is SGHNT and CDR2 is YENEEA in the germline V gene. This chain's CDR3 is CASSPRGRDTEAFF. The CDR3 bases are TGTGCCAGCAGCCCACGGGGGAGGGACACTGAAGCTTTCTTT.

In this sample, this clone turned up once. This CDR3 is CAWSVASFTGTQYF. The CDR3 DNA is TGTGCCTGGAGTGTAGCTTCCTTTACGGGGACGCAGTATTTT. This rearrangement joins TRBV30 to TRBJ2-3, with D perhaps TRBD2 (5 bases). The CDR3 totals 14 residues. The germline gives CDR1 GTSNPN, CDR2 SVGIG (reference sequence). V was shortened by 0 bases and J by 9 bases, with 16 bases between the two germline ends. The variable domain in full, completed from reference TRBV30 and TRBJ2-3, reads SQTIHQWPATLVQPVGSPLSLECTVEGTSNPNLYWYRQAAGRGLQLLFYSVGIGQISSEVPQNLSASRPQDRQFILSSKKLLLSDSGFYLCAWSVASFTGTQYFGPGTRLTVL.

This chain uses TRBV20-1 with TRBJ1-4; D not resolved. Looked up from germline, CDR1 is DFQATT and CDR2 is SNEGSKA (reference sequence). This CDR3 is 11 amino acids long. Trimming took off 8 bases at V and 8 bases at J, with 12 bases between the two ends. The CDR3 DNA is TGCAGTTCAAGGCAGGTCGAAAAACTGTTTTTT. Encoded protein: CSSRQVEKLFF.

The chain carries TRBV7-9 and TRBJ2-1; tentatively, D is TRBD2 (6 bases). The CDR3 runs to 14 residues. V was pared by 8 bases and J by 0 bases, with 11 bases between. Germline V lookup: CDR1 SEHNR, CDR2 FQNEAQ (reference sequence). CDR3 sequence: CASGLGGSYNEQFF. In nucleotides, the CDR3 is TGTGCCAGCGGGCTCGGGGGCTCCTACAATGAGCAGTTCTTC.

The chain joins TRBV29-1 to TRBJ1-2; D not resolved. Trimming removed 5 bases at V and 6 bases at J, with 13 bases between. This CDR3 contains 12 residues. Germline V gives CDR1 SQVTM, CDR2 ANQGSEA. CDR3: CSVTSGPDGYTF. The CDR3 DNA reads TGCAGCGTTACCTCAGGTCCGGATGGCTACACCTTC.

The J gene is TRBJ2-1, the V gene TRBV6-1; 13 bases line up with TRBD2. The CDR3 totals 18 residues. In germline, CDR1 is MNHNS, CDR2 SASEGT. V trimming: 1 base; J trimming: 7 bases; junction bases outside the gene matches: 10. The CDR3 nucleotides are TGTGCCAGCAGTGAAGTTACTAGCGGGAGGGTGGGTTTGAATGAGCAGTTCTTC. Its translation is CASSEVTSGRVGLNEQFF.

The V and J genes are TRBV7-9 and TRBJ2-7; D uncertain. This CDR3 spans 12 amino acids. Germline loops: CDR1 SEHNR, CDR2 FQNEAQ (reference sequence). With 4 bases removed from V and 4 bases from J, the gap between germline ends came to 8 bases. For the CDR3, the DNA is TGTGCCAGCAGCTCCTACGGGTACGAGCAGTACTTC. It codes for CASSSYGYEQYF.

The CDR3: CASSQLLAGRTYEQYF. CDR3 nucleotide sequence: TGTGCCAGCTCACAACTTTTGGCGGGACGAACCTACGAGCAGTACTTC. This sequence joins TRBV18 and TRBJ2-7, with D possibly being TRBD2 (6 bases). Germline values: CDR1 KGHSH, CDR2 LQKENI. The CDR3 runs 16 residues. Trimming removed 4 bases at V and 2 bases at J, with 18 bases between.

The chain is built from TRBV30 and TRBJ1-2, with a tentative D call TRBD1 (5 bases). Germline CDR1 GTSNPN, CDR2 SVGIG (reference sequence). This CDR3 is built from 14 residues. Trimming took 3 bases from V and 8 from J, leaving 19 bases between them. CDR3 protein: CAWSRTGTVFGYTF. CDR3 in DNA: TGTGCCTGGAGCCGAACCGGGACTGTTTTCGGCTACACCTTC.

The V call is TRBV7-9, the J call TRBJ1-2; D may be TRBD1 (5 bases). The ends were cut back, 4 bases at V and 5 bases at J, with 8 bases in the middle. The germline gives CDR1 SEHNR, CDR2 FQNEAQ (reference sequence). This CDR3 has 12 amino acids. CDR3 in DNA: TGTGCCAGCAGCTCCCAGGGATATGGCTACACCTTC. Amino acid sequence: CASSSQGYGYTF.

The V call is TRBV30, the J call TRBJ1-5; 9 nucleotides align to TRBD1. CDR1 and CDR2 from the germline V gene are GTSNPN and SVGIG (reference sequence). J lost 0 bases, V lost 2 bases, and 14 bases had no gene match. The CDR3 has 19 residues. The CDR3 coding sequence is TGTGCCTGGAGTCACTTCGCGGGACAGGGAGCTTATAGCAATCAGCCCCAGCATTTT. Residues: CAWSHFAGQGAYSNQPQHF.